The 8 T cell receptor beta chains below all came from one sample that was sequenced in a study of CD4 T cells in relation to SARS-CoV-2 and coronaviruses. This table comes from immunoSEQ multiplex PCR, and its TCRdb copy is limited to in-frame clones, with some not included. The profile shows about 26,000 clones, over 60% of them singletons. Unexposed donor CD4+ T cells date from about 2011-2018, before the COVID-19 pandemic. Isolation of CD4+ T cells took place after roughly nine days in culture. These receptors are not linked to any known antigen. Sequencing input: CD4+ T cells from PBMCs, cultured in vitro. Receptors originate from a human donor in good health.

This clone was seen only a few times. The chain recombines TRBV5-1 with TRBJ2-1; no reliable D call. The CDR3 is 14 residues long. From germline, CDR1 is SGHRS and CDR2 YFSETQ. The germline V and J ends were trimmed by 5 bases and 0 bases, with 9 bases remaining between them. Here the CDR3 reads CASSLTLSYNEQFF. In nucleotides, the CDR3 is TGCGCCAGCAGTCTTACCCTCTCCTACAATGAGCAGTTCTTC.

The chain combines TRBV7-2 with TRBJ2-5, with 7 positions matching TRBD2. Germline CDR1 and CDR2: SGHTA and FQGNSA. The junction had 11 bases not matched to a gene; V was cut back by 5 bases and J by 2 bases. This CDR3 contains 16 residues. CDR3 sequence reads: CASSPVRGGKQETQYF. The CDR3 nucleotides read TGTGCCAGCAGCCCCGTACGCGGGGGAAAACAAGAGACCCAGTACTTC.

V and J are TRBV7-8 and TRBJ1-2, with 9 positions matching TRBD1. Germline CDR1 reads SGHVS; CDR2 reads FQNEAQ. This CDR3 region has 15 residues. V dropped 5 bases and J dropped 8; count of bases not matched to a gene: 12. Here the CDR3 reads CASSTSGQGALGYTF. The CDR3 region has the DNA TGTGCCAGCAGCACCTCGGGACAGGGCGCTCTCGGCTACACCTTC.

The CDR3 region has the DNA TGTGCCAGCGTGAATATTGGGGGTAGCTCCTACGAGCAGTACTTC. Residues: CASVNIGGSSYEQYF. The J gene is TRBJ2-7, the V gene TRBV10-3, with D possibly being TRBD1 or TRBD2 (5 bases each). Trimming removed 10 bases at V and 0 bases at J, with 19 bases between. CDR1 and CDR2 from the germline V gene are ENHRY and SYGVKD. This CDR3 is built from 15 residues.

The CDR3 reads CASSLSVGGAGTDTQYF. DNA of the CDR3: TGCGCCAGCAGCTTGTCTGTCGGGGGGGCGGGCACAGATACGCAGTATTTT. V gene TRBV5-1 combines with J gene TRBJ2-3; 8 bases agree with TRBD2. V was clipped by 1 base and J by 1 base; unmatched bases: 8. The CDR3 consists of 17 residues. Germline CDR1 SGHRS, CDR2 YFSETQ.

The rearrangement joins TRBV6-2 or TRBV6-3 to TRBJ1-5; perhaps TRBD1 as D (6 bases). The CDR3 is 16 amino acids. The germline V gene encodes CDR1 MNHEY and CDR2 SVGEGT. V gave up 6 bases and J gave up 0 bases, with 15 bases separating them. The DNA of the CDR3 is TGTGCCAGCAGCCCTAGGACAGCCTTTAGCAATCAGCCCCAGCATTTT. This encodes CASSPRTAFSNQPQHF.

CDR3 sequence reads: CASRQQGFGNTIYF. Here the CDR3 DNA reads TGTGCCAGCAGACAACAGGGATTTGGAAACACCATATATTTT. The gene calls are TRBV4-2 and TRBJ1-3; maybe TRBD1 (6 bases). The V end was cut by 6 bases, the J end by 3 bases, with 12 bases between. This CDR3 has 14 residues. CDR1 is LGHNA, CDR2 YNFKEQ, per germline.

The rearrangement joins TRBV4-1 to TRBJ1-5; tentative D call: TRBD1 (6 bases). CDR3 size: 17 residues. Germline values: CDR1 MGHRA, CDR2 YSYEKL. Between the trimmed V and J ends, which lost 2 bases and 4 bases, there was a span of 18 bases. The CDR3 DNA follows: TGCGCCAGCAGCCAAAGGGGCTGGGGGCCCGGAAATCAGCCCCAGCATTTT. As protein: CASSQRGWGPGNQPQHF.